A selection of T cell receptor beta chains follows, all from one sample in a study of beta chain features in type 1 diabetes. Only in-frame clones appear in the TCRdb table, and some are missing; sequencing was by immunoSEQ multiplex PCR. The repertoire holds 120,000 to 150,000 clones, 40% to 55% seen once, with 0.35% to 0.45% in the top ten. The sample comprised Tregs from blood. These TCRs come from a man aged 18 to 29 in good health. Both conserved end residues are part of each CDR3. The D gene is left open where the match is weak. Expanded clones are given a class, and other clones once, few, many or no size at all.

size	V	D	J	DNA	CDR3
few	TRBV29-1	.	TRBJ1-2	TGCAGCGCCCGGTCAGGGAACTATGGCTACACCTTC	CSARSGNYGYTF
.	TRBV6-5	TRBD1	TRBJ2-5	TGTGCCAGCAGTTACGGGACAGGGATAGGAGAGACCCAGTACTTC	CASSYGTGIGETQYF
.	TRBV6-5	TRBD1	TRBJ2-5	TGTGCCAGCAGTTTCCCGGACAGGGGTCAAGAGACCCAGTACTTC	CASSFPDRGQETQYF
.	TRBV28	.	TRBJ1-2	TGTGCCAGCAGTCCAGGGGCTAACTATGGCTACACCTTC	CASSPGANYGYTF
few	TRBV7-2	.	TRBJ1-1	TGTGCCAGCAGCTTAGGTGTAGGGAGGAACACTGAAGCTTTCTTT	CASSLGVGRNTEAFF
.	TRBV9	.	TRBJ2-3	TGTGCCAGCAGCGTAGAACCGGACTCTAGCACAGATACGCAGTATTTT	CASSVEPDSSTDTQYF
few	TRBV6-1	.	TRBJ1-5	TGTGCCAGCAGTGAAGCGGGGCCACAACAGGGCGCCTACGGCAATCAGCCCCAGCATTTT	CASSEAGPQQGAYGNQPQHF
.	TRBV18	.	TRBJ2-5	TGTGCCAGCTCACCTAGCCCCAGGGAAGAGACCCAGTACTTC	CASSPSPREETQYF
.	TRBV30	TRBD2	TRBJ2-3	TGTGCCTGGAGGCGCGGGAGCCTCGTAACAGATACGCAGTATTTT	CAWRRGSLVTDTQYF
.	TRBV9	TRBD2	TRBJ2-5	TGTGCCAGCAGCCCCGATAGCGGGAGGGCCTTAGAGACCCAGTACTTC	CASSPDSGRALETQYF